The 8 T cell receptor beta chains below all came from one sample that was sequenced in a study of shared clonotypes between healthy human individuals. Generated by immunoSEQ multiplex PCR, the TCRdb table keeps only in-frame clones and is missing some. In the table there are about 1.5 million clones, around 97% of which are singletons. Sequenced input: naive CD4+ T cells sorted from blood. Sample subset: CD45RA+ positively selected. Receptors originate from a man younger than 45 in good health.

The chain carries TRBV10-3 and TRBJ2-7; D call uncertain. The CDR3 totals 14 residues. The germline V and J ends were trimmed by 3 bases and 4 bases, with 13 bases remaining between them. Germline V gene lookup returns CDR1 ENHRY and CDR2 SYGVKD. The CDR3 DNA reads TGTGCCATCAGTGATGAGAACGCCTGGTACGAGCAGTACTTC. Translating it yields CAISDENAWYEQYF.

The chain links TRBV20-1 to TRBJ1-4; D not certain. V lost 0 bases and J lost 6, with 2 bases in between. In germline, CDR1 is DFQATT, CDR2 SNEGSKA (reference sequence). CDR3 length: 11 amino acids. The DNA for the CDR3 is TGCAGTGCTAGAGATTATGAAAAACTGTTTTTT. Translating it yields CSARDYEKLFF.

This sequence joins TRBV18 and TRBJ2-7, with 8 bases that match TRBD1. This CDR3 is 14 amino acids long. V shed 7 bases, J shed 3 bases, and the junction held 8 bases outside the gene matches. Germline CDR1 and CDR2: KGHSH and LQKENI. CDR3 DNA: TGTGCCAGCTTAGCCGGGACAGGAAACTACGAGCAGTACTTC. It specifies CASLAGTGNYEQYF.

V gene TRBV27 combines with J gene TRBJ2-3, with D perhaps given as TRBD1 or TRBD2 (9 bases each). CDR1 and CDR2 from the germline V gene are MNHEY and SMNVEV (reference sequence). This CDR3 has 17 residues. V dropped 7 bases and J dropped 9 bases, with 29 bases sitting between them. CDR3 bases: TGTGCCAGCACCCTGCGGGGGGGGACAGGGACCCGTTTGACGCAGTATTTT. Protein product: CASTLRGGTGTRLTQYF.

The rearrangement uses TRBV7-2 and TRBJ2-7; possible D gene TRBD2, 6 bases. Between the trimmed V and J ends, which lost 5 bases and 6 bases, there was a span of 23 bases. CDR3 length: 16 amino acids. Germline CDR1 reads SGHTA; CDR2 reads FQGNSA. CDR3 nucleotide sequence: TGTGCCAGCAGCCTAACCCGGGACTCCTCGTCGGGCGAGCAGTACTTC. It is translated as CASSLTRDSSSGEQYF.

The V call is TRBV5-1, the J call TRBJ1-4; 8 positions agree with TRBD1. The CDR3 consists of 17 residues. Germline V CDR1 and CDR2: SGHRS, YFSETQ. V was clipped by 3 bases and J by 5 bases; unmatched bases: 12. This CDR3 reads CASSWDVFTGGNEKLFF. CDR3 bases: TGCGCCAGCAGCTGGGACGTTTTTACAGGGGGGAATGAAAAACTGTTTTTT.

J is TRBJ2-7 and V is TRBV29-1, with D tentatively TRBD2 (5 bases). The germline CDR1 and CDR2 sequences are SQVTM and ANQGSEA. V lost 3 bases, J lost 2 bases, and 11 bases lay in between. The CDR3 is made up of 13 amino acids. The CDR3 nucleotides are TGCAGCGTTGATCGAGGGAACCCCTACGAGCAGTACTTC. Translating it yields CSVDRGNPYEQYF.

The chain joins TRBV2 to TRBJ2-1; the match to TRBD2 covers 9 bases. Per germline, CDR1 SNHLY and CDR2 FYNNEI. The CDR3 extends over 15 amino acids. V shed 0 bases and J 8 bases; nucleotides not matched to a gene: 5. The DNA for the CDR3 is TGTGCCAGCAGTGAAGCATTAGCGGGAGTTTATGAGCAGTTCTTC. This sequence encodes CASSEALAGVYEQFF.